These 9 T cell receptor beta chains came from one sample sequenced in a study of shared clonotypes between healthy human individuals. Generated by immunoSEQ multiplex PCR, the TCRdb table keeps only in-frame clones and is missing some. Of around 700,000 clones listed, 60% to 75% are singletons. Sequencing was carried out using memory CD4+ T cells sorted from blood. Subset reported: CD45RA-negative fraction. The receptors shown here come from a woman aged 25 to 39 in good health.

The V and J genes are TRBV7-9 and TRBJ2-2; a weak D match, TRBD1 (6 bases). Trimming took 5 bases from V and 9 from J, leaving 16 bases between them. The V gene's germline CDR1 is SEHNR and CDR2 FQNEAQ (reference sequence). The CDR3 contains 14 residues. The CDR3 loop is CASSPYDRQRELFF. The CDR3 nucleotides read TGTGCCAGCAGCCCTTACGACAGGCAGCGGGAGCTGTTTTTT.

Turning to this clone: Other DNA sequences in the same sample also yield this CDR3. The chain joins TRBV10-3 to TRBJ2-2; D call uncertain. V shed 3 bases and J shed 0 bases, with 8 bases lying between them. This CDR3 region has 15 residues. Germline assignment: CDR1 ENHRY and CDR2 SYGVKD. The CDR3 spells CAISDPASNTGELFF. CDR3 DNA: TGTGCCATCAGTGATCCAGCGTCGAACACCGGGGAGCTGTTTTTT.

This clone occurred many times. Other nucleotide sequences in the sample specify the same CDR3. CDR3: CASSEGYTQYF. The CDR3 DNA is TGTGCCAGCAGTGAAGGTTATACGCAGTATTTT. The chain couples TRBV6-1 to TRBJ2-3; the D is unclear. The CDR3 totals 11 residues. Trimming took off 1 base at V and 7 bases at J, with 3 bases between the two ends. The germline V gene has CDR1 MNHNS and CDR2 SASEGT.

J is TRBJ2-3 and V is TRBV18; 7 bases map to TRBD1. Germline V gene sequence: CDR1 KGHSH, CDR2 LQKENI. The V gene end was trimmed by 0 bases and the J gene end by 6 bases; junction bases not matched to a gene: 6. This CDR3 has 15 residues. CDR3 protein: CASSPPGFRGDTQYF. In DNA form, the CDR3 reads TGTGCCAGCTCACCACCAGGATTCAGGGGGGATACGCAGTATTTT.

The chain joins TRBV25-1 to TRBJ2-7; TRBD1 agrees at 9 bases. Germline CDR1 is MGHDK and CDR2 is SYGVNS. This CDR3 has 16 residues. V was pared by 1 base and J by 7 bases, with 11 bases of the junction left unmatched. CDR3 nucleotide sequence: TGTGCCAGCAGTGAATCGGGTAACAGGGGGCTTTGGGAGCAGTACTTC. It translates to CASSESGNRGLWEQYF.

Of note for this clone: This sample includes further DNA sequences coding for the same CDR3. V usage is TRBV5-1 and J usage is TRBJ2-1; 14 nucleotides line up with TRBD2. There are 14 residues in the CDR3. The ends lost 4 bases at V and 9 bases at J; junction bases unmatched: 3. Germline values: CDR1 SGHRS, CDR2 YFSETQ. CDR3 loop: CASSLGTSGGEQFF. The CDR3 DNA follows: TGCGCCAGCAGCCTCGGGACTAGCGGGGGTGAGCAGTTCTTC.

The chain links TRBV16 to TRBJ1-1; D uncertain. The V gene lost 2 bases and the J gene lost 6 bases, with 13 bases spanning the gap. Per germline, CDR1 KGHSY and CDR2 FQNENV. The CDR3 is made up of 14 amino acids. For the CDR3, the DNA is TGTGCCAGCAGCCAAAGCCTGCCGGTCCCTGAAGCTTTCTTT. Its translation is CASSQSLPVPEAFF. The full variable domain, its missing parts supplied by reference TRBV16 and TRBJ1-1, is GEEVAQTPKHLVRGEGQKAKLYCAPIKGHSYVFWYQQVLKNEFKFLISFQNENVFDETGMPKERFSAKCLPNSPCSLEIQATKLEDSAVYFCASSQSLPVPEAFFGQGTRLTVV.

The rearrangement links TRBV28 to TRBJ2-2, with a tentative D call TRBD1 (6 bases). V lost 6 bases and J lost 5, with 22 bases in between. The CDR3 is made up of 17 amino acids. Germline-derived CDR1 and CDR2 are MDHEN and SYDVKM. CDR3 in amino acids: CASRILSGPQGTGELFF. The CDR3 region has the DNA TGTGCCAGCAGAATACTGTCCGGTCCCCAGGGGACCGGGGAGCTGTTTTTT.

V and J are TRBV29-1 and TRBJ2-5; D gene unclear. The CDR3 consists of 14 residues. CDR1 SQVTM and CDR2 ANQGSEA come from the germline V gene. The V gene lost 1 base and the J gene lost 1 base, with 10 bases spanning the gap. CDR3 coding DNA: TGCAGCGTTGAAGTTGAGTTTGCCCAAGAGACCCAGTACTTC. It translates to CSVEVEFAQETQYF.